The 21 T cell receptor beta chains given below trace back to one sample, sequenced in a study of CD8+CD57+ T cells in acquired aplastic anemia. The sequenced patients had an expansion of CD8+CD57+ cells seen by flow cytometry. Using genomic DNA as the template, TCR beta VDJ and CDR3 profiling was carried out. Via MiXCR, TCRdb re-called the reads, giving one row per CDR3 protein. This sample carries hundreds of thousands of distinct CDR3 sequences, about a third of them seen once, and the ten largest clones take 0.7% to 1%. Sequenced material: sorted CD4+, CD8+, or CD8+CD57+ T cells (not recorded which) from PBMCs. Source of these receptors: a human donor with aplastic anemia.

This clonotype was counted many times. The chain carries TRBV20-1 and TRBJ1-2; D is unclear. This CDR3 comprises 15 residues. Trimming took 3 bases from V and 0 from J, leaving 14 bases between them. Germline-derived CDR1 and CDR2 are DFQATT and SNEGSKA (reference sequence). The chain's CDR3 is CSASGRSQTNYGYTF. DNA for the CDR3: TGCAGTGCTAGCGGGCGATCGCAGACTAACTATGGCTACACCTTC.

The rearrangement joins TRBV5-4 to TRBJ1-6, with D hard to call. Germline-derived CDR1 and CDR2 are SGHNT and YYREEE (reference sequence). Trimming left V 3 bases short and J 6 bases short, with 22 bases between. The CDR3 sequence is 18 residues long. The CDR3 loop reads CASSSPPGSPSRNSPLHF. The CDR3 nucleotides read TGTGCCAGCAGCTCCCCCCCGGGCAGCCCGTCGCGTAATTCACCCCTCCACTTT.

This clonotype was recorded a few times. The chain uses TRBV10-3 and TRBJ1-3, with a possible D match to TRBD1 (6 bases). The germline V gene has CDR1 ENHRY and CDR2 SYGVKD. This CDR3 contains 12 residues. V lost 10 bases and J lost 3, with 10 bases in between. CDR3: CANWDNGNTIYF. The CDR3 DNA sequence: TGTGCCAACTGGGACAATGGAAACACCATATATTTT.

The chain employs TRBV6-1 and TRBJ2-2; D tentatively reads TRBD1 or TRBD2 (5 bases each). V lost 8 bases and J lost 0, with 13 bases in between. The germline CDR1 and CDR2 sequences are MNHNS and SASEGT. The CDR3 consists of 15 residues. CDR3: CASSWGRTNTGELFF. The CDR3 DNA is TGTGCCAGCTCCTGGGGACGGACGAACACCGGGGAGCTGTTTTTT.

CDR3 residues: CAIQRAGGGEQYF. The CDR3 DNA is TGTGCCATCCAAAGAGCGGGGGGTGGCGAGCAGTACTTC. The chain couples TRBV10-3 to TRBJ2-7; TRBD2 matches 9 bases. Germline assignment: CDR1 ENHRY and CDR2 SYGVKD. Germline trimming cut 8 bases from V and 6 bases from J; bases unmatched to any gene: 8. The CDR3 has 13 amino acids.

At least ten counts were recorded for this clonotype. The chain is built from TRBV14 and TRBJ1-3, with no clear D. Trimming pared 2 bases from V and 5 bases from J, leaving 7 bases between. Germline loops: CDR1 SGHDN, CDR2 FVKESK. This CDR3 region has 13 residues. CDR3 in amino acids: CASSQRGRNTIYF. The DNA of the CDR3 is TGTGCCAGCAGCCAACGTGGGAGAAACACCATATATTTT.

At least ten counts were recorded for this clonotype. The chain combines TRBV10-2 with TRBJ1-1; D gene unclear. CDR1 and CDR2 from the germline V gene are WSHSY and SAAADI. V gave up 4 bases and J gave up 13 bases, with 13 bases separating them. The CDR3 has 11 residues. CDR3 amino acids: CASSGGKRLFF. The CDR3 bases are TGCGCCAGCAGTGGGGGAAAGAGGCTTTTCTTT.

This clonotype was detected once. The chain uses TRBV29-1 and TRBJ2-7, with 9 positions matching TRBD1. The CDR3 is 13 residues long. Trimming took 3 bases from V and 5 from J; bases not matched to a gene: 5. Per the germline V gene, CDR1 is SQVTM and CDR2 is ANQGSEA. DNA of the CDR3: TGCAGCGTTGAGGATGGACAGGGGAACGAGCAGTACTTC. It translates to CSVEDGQGNEQYF.

This clonotype appeared many times. The rearrangement joins TRBV10-2 to TRBJ2-7, with 15 bases fitting TRBD2. Germline V lookup: CDR1 WSHSY, CDR2 SAAADI. The V gene end was trimmed by 6 bases and the J gene end by 4 bases; junction bases not matched to a gene: 4. CDR3 length: 15 amino acids. CDR3 loop: CASRGLAGGPYEQYF. For the CDR3, the DNA is TGCGCCAGCAGAGGACTAGCGGGAGGGCCATACGAGCAGTACTTC.

The chain couples TRBV10-3 to TRBJ2-7; 8 bases align to TRBD1. The ends lost 10 bases at V and 2 bases at J; junction bases unmatched: 10. The V gene's germline CDR1 is ENHRY and CDR2 SYGVKD. The CDR3 loop spans 14 amino acids. The CDR3 region is CASFGTGDPYEQYF. CDR3 in DNA: TGTGCCAGCTTTGGGACAGGCGATCCCTACGAGCAGTACTTC.

This clonotype was observed a single time. This CDR3 reads CAGEAGRPNTEAFF. CDR3 nucleotide sequence: TGTGCCGGAGAGGCGGGACGCCCGAACACTGAAGCTTTCTTT. V is TRBV6-1 and J is TRBJ1-1; tentatively, D is TRBD1 (5 bases). This CDR3 spans 14 amino acids. The germline gives CDR1 MNHNS, CDR2 SASEGT. V lost 11 bases and J lost 1, with 17 bases in between.

This clonotype was counted only a few times. One junction end disagrees with the germline gene, perhaps due to a read error. CDR3 protein: CASSPPLVYEQYF. In nucleotides, the CDR3 is TGTGCCAGCTCACCACCTCTGGTTTACGAGCAGTACTTC. The chain carries TRBV10-1 and TRBJ2-7; D not resolved. The CDR3 has 13 amino acids. Germline V gives CDR1 WNHNN, CDR2 SYGVQD (reference sequence).

This clonotype was picked up many times. The gene calls are TRBV19 and TRBJ2-7, with a possible D match to TRBD1 (6 bases). Germline CDR1 reads LNHDA; CDR2 reads SQIVND (reference sequence). V lost 3 bases, J lost 2 bases, and 11 bases lay in between. The CDR3 extends over 14 amino acids. The CDR3 region has the DNA TGTGCCAGTAGTATGACAGGCCTTCCCTACGAGCAGTACTTC. Encoded protein: CASSMTGLPYEQYF.

The gene calls are TRBV20-1 and TRBJ1-1; possible D gene TRBD1, 6 bases. Germline V lookup: CDR1 DFQATT, CDR2 SNEGSKA (reference sequence). V gave up 4 bases and J gave up 2 bases, with 11 bases separating them. The CDR3 loop spans 13 amino acids. DNA of the CDR3: TGCAGTGCTACCCCAGGGGCCAACACTGAAGCTTTCTTT. Amino acid sequence: CSATPGANTEAFF.

To note about this clonotype: The DNA is left out, because the CDR3 cannot be placed on it with certainty; the CDR3 is given as TCRdb lists it. The J gene is TRBJ2-5, the V gene TRBV25-1; TRBD2 was called by the table and not checked on the DNA. Per germline, CDR1 MGHDK and CDR2 SYGVNS. The CDR3 spans 20 residues, counting both ends. CDR3 in amino acids: CASSIYLCSTAVQGWETQYF.

This clonotype has just a few counts. The chain joins TRBV5-5 to TRBJ1-5; unclear D gene. Germline V CDR1 and CDR2: SGHKS, YYEKEE (reference sequence). Trimming pared 0 bases from V and 6 bases from J, leaving 16 bases between. This CDR3 spans 16 amino acids. The CDR3 bases are TGTGCCAGCAGCTTGGGTCCCACAAGGAGAGGTCAGCCCCAGCATTTT. Its protein is CASSLGPTRRGQPQHF.

This clonotype has a handful of counts. At one of its ends the junction is not consistent with the germline gene, which may arise from a read error. The chain joins TRBV19 to TRBJ1-1; possible D gene TRBD1, 6 bases. The CDR3 runs to 12 residues. Germline CDR1 is LNHDA and CDR2 is SQIVND (reference sequence). CDR3 nucleotides: TGTACCAGTAGTAACAGGGTTACTGAAGCTTTCTTT. Its protein is CTSSNRVTEAFF.

The rearrangement links TRBV7-2 to TRBJ1-6; 7 bases align to TRBD1. Looked up from germline, CDR1 is SGHTA and CDR2 is FQGNSA. CDR3 length: 16 amino acids. The J segment lost 3 bases and the V segment lost 5 bases, leaving 7 bases of the junction unmatched. In nucleotides, the CDR3 is TGTGCCAGCAGCCTCGACAGGGCCGACTATAATTCACCCCTCCACTTT. Residues: CASSLDRADYNSPLHF.

In regard to this clonotype: This clone may be a read error of a much larger clone one base away. The rearrangement links TRBV7-2 to TRBJ1-2, with TRBD1 identical over 10 bases. The germline gives CDR1 SGHTA, CDR2 FQGNSA. The CDR3 runs to 14 residues. CDR3 coding DNA: TGTGCCAGCACCTTACAGACAGGGGGCAGGGGCTGCACCTTC. Amino acids: CASTLQTGGRGCTF.

This clonotype appeared a few times. A clone one base away is much larger, so this may be a read error. The chain joins TRBV2 to TRBJ1-5; tentative D call: TRBD1 (6 bases). The CDR3 is 16 residues long. V was clipped by 0 bases and J by 7 bases, with 16 bases between them. Germline assignment: CDR1 SNHLY and CDR2 FYNNEI. The CDR3 loop reads CASSEAVRGVGQPQHF. The CDR3 region has the DNA TGTGCCAGCAGTGAAGCGGTCAGGGGTGTTGGACAGCCCCAGCATTTT. Full variable domain (rest looked up from reference TRBV2 and TRBJ1-5): EPEVTQTPSHQVTQMGQEVILRCVPISNHLYFYWYRQILGQKVEFLVSFYNNEISEKSEIFDDQFSVERPDGSNFTLKIRSTKLEDSAMYFCASSEAVRGVGQPQHFGDGTRLSIL.

A word on this clonotype: The conserved phenylalanine or tryptophan normally closing the CDR3 is absent here, so this likely arose from a read error. The chain is built from TRBV19 and TRBJ1-6, with 9 bases lining up with TRBD1. V trimming: 6 bases; J trimming: 8 bases; junction bases outside the gene matches: 5. CDR3 length: 14 amino acids. CDR1 is LNHDA and CDR2 is SQIVND in the germline V gene (reference sequence). In DNA, the CDR3 is TGTGCCAGTAGATCAGGACAGGGGTATTCACCCCTCCACCTT. Translating it yields CASRSGQGYSPLHL.